What follows describes a single T cell receptor (beta chain). The sample is drawn from a study of blood T cell repertoires in COVID-19. Measured with immunoSEQ multiplex PCR; TCRdb has only the in-frame clones, and not every one. This table holds fewer than 150,000 clones, 80% to 90% found once. Trimming removed 6 bases at V and 14 bases at J, with 11 bases between. Germline CDR1 is MDHEN and CDR2 is SYDVKM. CDR3 size: 11 residues. The chain links TRBV28 to TRBJ1-6; no definite D call. The sequence came from a woman aged 40-49 years with acute or convalescent COVID-19. The source material was peripheral blood. CDR3 region: CASRSLSTLHF. In DNA form, the CDR3 reads TGTGCCAGCAGGAGCCTCTCGACCCTCCACTTT.